This TCR beta chain came from a study of T cells after posttransplantation cyclophosphamide. A word on this clone: Antigen unknown.

Study outcomes and limitations: TRB clonality was highly associated with recipient CMV seropositivity and reactivation. Tissue-infiltrating T cells from skin or gut overlapped little with blood T cells. Donor-recipient repertoire similarity was low at 1-2 months, rising over year one.

A marrow graft followed busulfan-fludarabine conditioning, with cyclophosphamide on days +3 and +4. The data were produced by immunoSEQ multiplex PCR, yet TCRdb's version contains in-frame clones alone and is incomplete. The repertoire holds about 16,000 clones, with 92% as singletons. The receptor was isolated from a male patient in his sixties or seventies who received an allogeneic stem cell transplant from a related donor and was CMV-positive. Some T cells may have come from the graft donor. The sequencing here drew on CD4+ T cells sorted from blood, taken after allogeneic stem cell transplant with posttransplant cyclophosphamide.

CDR3: CASSLGTGVWEKLFF. The CDR3 nucleotides read TGTGCCAGCAGCTTAGGGACAGGGGTTTGGGAAAAACTGTTTTTT. The chain links TRBV11-2 to TRBJ1-4; 9 nucleotides line up with TRBD1. V gave up 1 base and J gave up 8 bases; unmatched junction bases: 5. Germline V gene lookup returns CDR1 SGHAT and CDR2 FQNNGV. The CDR3 has 15 residues.